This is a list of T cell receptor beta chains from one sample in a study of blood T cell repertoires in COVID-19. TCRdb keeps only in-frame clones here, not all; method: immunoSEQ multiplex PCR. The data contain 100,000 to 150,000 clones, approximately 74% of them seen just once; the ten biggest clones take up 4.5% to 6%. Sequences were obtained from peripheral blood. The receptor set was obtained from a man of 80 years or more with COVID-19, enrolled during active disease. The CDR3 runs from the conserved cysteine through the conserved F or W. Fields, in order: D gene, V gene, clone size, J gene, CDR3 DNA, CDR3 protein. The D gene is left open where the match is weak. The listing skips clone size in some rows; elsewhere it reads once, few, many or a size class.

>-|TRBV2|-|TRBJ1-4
TGTGCCAGCAGTGTTTCCGGTGAAGTCTATATTGGAAAACTGTTTTTT
CASSVSGEVYIGKLFF
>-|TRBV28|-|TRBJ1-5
TGTGCCAGCAGTTTGACAGGTAATCAGCCCCAGCATTTT
CASSLTGNQPQHF
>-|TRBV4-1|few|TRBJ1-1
TGCGCCAGCAGCCAAGACCTTAAGACAGAGATGAACACTGAAGCTTTCTTT
CASSQDLKTEMNTEAFF
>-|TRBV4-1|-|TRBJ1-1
TGCGCCAGCAGCCAATCACAGGGAGGGGGGACTGAAGCTTTCTTT
CASSQSQGGGTEAFF
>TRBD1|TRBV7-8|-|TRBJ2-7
TGTGCCAGCAGCTCCCTGGACAGGGCCCCCGAGCAGTACTTC
CASSSLDRAPEQYF
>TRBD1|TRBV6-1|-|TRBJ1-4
TGTGCCAGCAGTGCGACAGGGCGTGCAACTAATGAAAAACTGTTTTTT
CASSATGRATNEKLFF
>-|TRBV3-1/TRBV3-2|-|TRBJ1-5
TGTGCCAGCAGCCAAGGTTCCCGGGGTAATCAGCCCCAGCATTTT
CASSQGSRGNQPQHF
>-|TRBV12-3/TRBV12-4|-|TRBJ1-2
TGTGCCAGCAGGTTACAGGGAACCTATGGCTACACCTTC
CASRLQGTYGYTF
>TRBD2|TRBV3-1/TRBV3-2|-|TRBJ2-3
TGTGCCAGCAGCCAAAGGAGGCCTAGCGGGACAAGCACAGATACGCAGTATTTT
CASSQRRPSGTSTDTQYF
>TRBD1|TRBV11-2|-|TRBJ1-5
TGTGCCAGCAGCAACAGGGGTCAGCCCCAGCATTTT
CASSNRGQPQHF
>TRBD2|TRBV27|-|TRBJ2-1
TGTGCCAGCAGTCTACTGGGGACTAGCGGGAACGATGAGCAGTTCTTC
CASSLLGTSGNDEQFF
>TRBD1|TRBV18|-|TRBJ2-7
TGTGCCAGCTCACAGGACAGGGACGAGCAGTACTTC
CASSQDRDEQYF